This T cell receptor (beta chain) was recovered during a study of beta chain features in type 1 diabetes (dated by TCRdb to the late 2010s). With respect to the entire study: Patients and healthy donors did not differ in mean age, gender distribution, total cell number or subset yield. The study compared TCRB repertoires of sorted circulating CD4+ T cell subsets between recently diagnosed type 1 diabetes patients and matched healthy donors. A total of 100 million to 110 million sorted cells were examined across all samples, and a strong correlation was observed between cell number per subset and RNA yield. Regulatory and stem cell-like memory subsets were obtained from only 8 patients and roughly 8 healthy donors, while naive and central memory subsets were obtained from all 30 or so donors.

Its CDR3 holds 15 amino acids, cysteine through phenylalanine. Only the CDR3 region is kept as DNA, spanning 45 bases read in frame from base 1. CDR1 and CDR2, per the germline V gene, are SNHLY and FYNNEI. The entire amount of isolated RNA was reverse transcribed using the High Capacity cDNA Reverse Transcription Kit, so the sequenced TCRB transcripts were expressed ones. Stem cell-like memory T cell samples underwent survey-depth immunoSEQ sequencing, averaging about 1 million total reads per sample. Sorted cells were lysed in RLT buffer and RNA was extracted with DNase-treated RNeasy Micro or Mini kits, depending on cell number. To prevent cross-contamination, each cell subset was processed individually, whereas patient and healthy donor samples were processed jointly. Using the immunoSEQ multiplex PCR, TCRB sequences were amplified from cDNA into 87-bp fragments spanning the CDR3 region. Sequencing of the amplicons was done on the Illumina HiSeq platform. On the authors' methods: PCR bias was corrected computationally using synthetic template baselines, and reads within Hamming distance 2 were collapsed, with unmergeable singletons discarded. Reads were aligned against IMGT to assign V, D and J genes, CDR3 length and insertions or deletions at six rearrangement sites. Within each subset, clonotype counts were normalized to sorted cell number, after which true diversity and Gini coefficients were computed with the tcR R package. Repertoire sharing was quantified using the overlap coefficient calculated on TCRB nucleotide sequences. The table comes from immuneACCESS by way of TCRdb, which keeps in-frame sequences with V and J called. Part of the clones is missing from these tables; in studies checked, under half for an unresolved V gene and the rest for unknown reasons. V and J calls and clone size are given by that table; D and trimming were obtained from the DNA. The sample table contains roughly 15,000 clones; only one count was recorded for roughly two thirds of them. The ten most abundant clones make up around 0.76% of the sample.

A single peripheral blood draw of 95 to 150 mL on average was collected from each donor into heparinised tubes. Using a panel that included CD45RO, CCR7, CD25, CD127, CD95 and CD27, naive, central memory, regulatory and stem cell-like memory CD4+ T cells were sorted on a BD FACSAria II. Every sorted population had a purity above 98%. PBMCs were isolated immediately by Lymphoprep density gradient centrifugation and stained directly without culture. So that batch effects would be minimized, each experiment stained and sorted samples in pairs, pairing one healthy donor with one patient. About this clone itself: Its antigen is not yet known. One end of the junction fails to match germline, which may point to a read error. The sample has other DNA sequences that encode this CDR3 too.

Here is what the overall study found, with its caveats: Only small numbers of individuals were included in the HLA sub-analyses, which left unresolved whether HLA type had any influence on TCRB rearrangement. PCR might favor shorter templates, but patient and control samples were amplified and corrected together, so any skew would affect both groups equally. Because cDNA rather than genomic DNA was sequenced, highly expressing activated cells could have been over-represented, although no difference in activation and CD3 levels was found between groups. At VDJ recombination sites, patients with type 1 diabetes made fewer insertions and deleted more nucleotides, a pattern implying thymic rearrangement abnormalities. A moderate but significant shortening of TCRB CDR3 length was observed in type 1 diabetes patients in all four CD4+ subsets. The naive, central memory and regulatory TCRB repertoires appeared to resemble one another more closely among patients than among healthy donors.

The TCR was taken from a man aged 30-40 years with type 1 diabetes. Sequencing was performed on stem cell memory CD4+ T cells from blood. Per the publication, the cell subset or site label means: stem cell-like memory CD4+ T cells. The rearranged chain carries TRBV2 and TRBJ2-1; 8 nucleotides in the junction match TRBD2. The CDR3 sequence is CASRGGRGALNEQFF. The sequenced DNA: TGTGCCAGCAGGGGCGGGCGGGGGGCCCTGAATGAGCAATTCTTC.